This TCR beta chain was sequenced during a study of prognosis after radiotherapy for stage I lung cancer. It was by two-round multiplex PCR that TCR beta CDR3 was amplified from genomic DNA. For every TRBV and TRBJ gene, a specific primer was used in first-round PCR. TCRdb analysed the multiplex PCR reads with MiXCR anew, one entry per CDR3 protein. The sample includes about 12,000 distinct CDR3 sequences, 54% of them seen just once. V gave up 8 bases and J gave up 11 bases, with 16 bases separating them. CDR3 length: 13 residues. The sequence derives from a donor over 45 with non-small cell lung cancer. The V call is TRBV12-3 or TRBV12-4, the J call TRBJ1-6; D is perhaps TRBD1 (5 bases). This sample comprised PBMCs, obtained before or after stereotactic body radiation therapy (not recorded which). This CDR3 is CASFRQGRPPLHF. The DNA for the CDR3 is TGTGCCAGCTTTAGGCAGGGACGCCCACCCCTCCACTTT.